This T cell receptor (beta chain) was documented in a study of blood T cell repertoires in COVID-19. V was pared by 3 bases and J by 1 base, with 12 bases of the junction left unmatched. Germline assignment: CDR1 SGHTA and CDR2 FQGNSA. The CDR3 length is 18 residues. Clones were sequenced by immunoSEQ multiplex PCR, and TCRdb holds only the in-frame ones, with some missing. The repertoire includes about 150,000 clones, roughly 80% of them detected once, and under 0.75% sits in the top ten. Specimen: peripheral blood. The V call is TRBV7-2, the J call TRBJ1-1; 9 bases match TRBD1. This sequence was found in a man in his 60s with acute or convalescent COVID-19. CDR3 in DNA: TGTGCCAGCAGCTTCGAGCCGGGACAGGGAACTTCGAACACTGAAGCTTTCTTT. It specifies CASSFEPGQGTSNTEAFF.